The subject of this entry is one TCR beta chain. The record originates from a study of CD8 T cells in Susac syndrome. After extraction with the RNeasy kit, 0.5 to 1 ug of the RNA was reverse transcribed using random hexamers. Amplification of TCR beta CDR3 by immunoSEQ multiplex PCR spanned 54 Vbeta and 13 Jbeta. MiXCR, run by TCRdb on the immunoSEQ multiplex PCR reads, gives a single entry per CDR3 protein. This sample has a few hundred thousand distinct CDR3 sequences; about 89% occur once, and the top ten carry around 0.18%. The V and J ends lost 5 bases and 5 bases, in that order; junction bases with no gene match: 8. CDR1 is PRHDT, CDR2 FYEKMQ, per germline (reference sequence). The CDR3 covers 15 residues. CD8+ and CD4+ blood T cells underwent TCR beta sequencing. The multiple sclerosis controls were treatment-naive patients affected by stable or active relapsing-remitting disease. Negative isolation was used for CD8+ and CD4+ T cells, and FACS enrichment was applied to TEMRA cells.

This sequence originates from a human donor with multiple sclerosis. Sequenced sample: CD8+ T cells from PBMCs. V usage is TRBV13 and J usage is TRBJ2-7; 11 nucleotides line up with TRBD1. CDR3 coding DNA: TGTGCCAGCAGCCCTCGCGGGACAGGGGGGCACGAGCAGTACTTC. Its translation: CASSPRGTGGHEQYF. The complete variable domain, with remaining parts taken from reference TRBV13 and TRBJ2-7, reads AAGVIQSPRHLIKEKRETATLKCYPIPRHDTVYWYQQGPGQDPQFLISFYEKMQSDKGSIPDRFSAQQFSDYHSELNMSSLELGDSALYFCASSPRGTGGHEQYFGPGTRLTVT.